Included here is one TCR beta chain sequence, with context. These data originate in a study of blood T cells in healthy people across ages. Per the germline V gene, CDR1 is SGHTA and CDR2 is FQGNSA. The V end lost 0 bases, the J end lost 0 bases, and 21 bases lay between the germline ends. There are 20 residues in the CDR3. Primed by a sample-barcoded 5' primer and a J-beta primer mix, a second PCR proceeded for roughly 6 to 12 cycles. MiXCR, applied by TCRdb to the 5' RACE reads, yields one record per CDR3 protein. This sample has hundreds of thousands of distinct CDR3 sequences, with 20% to 25% found just once. The sample also formed part of further work on T cells of mothers and their children. That publication notes: Each mother yielded more than 9.5 million TCR beta CDR3 reads. Each child yielded about 3 million reads.

The TCR was taken from a boy younger than 18 in good health. The specimen sequenced was blood. The V call is TRBV7-2, the J call TRBJ2-4; D perhaps matches TRBD2 (6 bases). As DNA, the CDR3 is TGTGCCAGCAGCTTAGCAGGGGCTAGCGACTCTAAGCTAGCCAAAAACATTCAGTACTTC. Protein sequence: CASSLAGASDSKLAKNIQYF.